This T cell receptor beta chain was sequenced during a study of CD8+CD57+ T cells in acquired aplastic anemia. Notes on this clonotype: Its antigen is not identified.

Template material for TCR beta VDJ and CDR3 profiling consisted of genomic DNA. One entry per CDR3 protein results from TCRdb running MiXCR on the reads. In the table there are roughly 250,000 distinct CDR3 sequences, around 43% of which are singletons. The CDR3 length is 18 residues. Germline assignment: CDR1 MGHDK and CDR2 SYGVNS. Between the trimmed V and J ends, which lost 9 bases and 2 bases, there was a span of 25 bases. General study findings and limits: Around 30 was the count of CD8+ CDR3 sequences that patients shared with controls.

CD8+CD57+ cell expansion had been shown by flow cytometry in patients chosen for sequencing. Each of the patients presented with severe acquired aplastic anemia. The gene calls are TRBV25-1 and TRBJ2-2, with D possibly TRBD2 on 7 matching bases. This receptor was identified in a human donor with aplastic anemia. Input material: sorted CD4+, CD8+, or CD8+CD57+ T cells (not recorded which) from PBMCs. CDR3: CARLVGPYREGNTGELFF. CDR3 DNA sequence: TGTGCCAGGCTAGTAGGGCCCTACAGGGAGGGTAACACCGGGGAGCTGTTTTTT.